These 23 T cell receptor beta chains originate from one sample sequenced in a study of response to subunit inactivated influenza vaccine. TCRdb ran MiXCR on the RT-PCR reads and lists one entry per CDR3 protein. Of roughly 670,000 distinct CDR3 sequences listed, approximately 15% are singletons. Sample: PBMCs from blood, taken approximately 15 days before vaccination. Every receptor here comes from a middle-aged man who received an inactivated influenza vaccine.

The chain joins TRBV27 to TRBJ2-2; 8 positions match TRBD2. Looked up from germline, CDR1 is MNHEY and CDR2 is SMNVEV (reference sequence). This CDR3 has 17 residues. V shed 6 bases and J 0 bases; nucleotides not matched to a gene: 9. In DNA, the CDR3 is TGTGCCAGCAGAGAGGCGGGAGGTCCCTCGAACACCGGGGAGCTGTTTTTT. As protein: CASREAGGPSNTGELFF.

The sample holds many counts of this clonotype. For the CDR3, the DNA is TGCGCCAGCAGCTCTTCGAGCTCTGGAAACACCATATATTTT. Its protein product is CASSSSSSGNTIYF. The J gene is TRBJ1-3, the V gene TRBV5-1; D gene unclear. This CDR3 is built from 14 residues. V lost 3 bases and J 0 bases, leaving 7 bases between the germline ends. The germline CDR1 and CDR2 sequences are SGHRS and YFSETQ.

This clonotype was seen more than once but under ten times. The CDR3 DNA follows: TGCAGTGCTAACAGGGGAAACTATGGCTACACCTTC. It is translated as CSANRGNYGYTF. V is TRBV20-1 and J is TRBJ1-2, with 7 bases that match TRBD1. V lost 4 bases, J lost 2 bases, and 1 base stayed unmatched. Germline V gene sequence: CDR1 DFQATT, CDR2 SNEGSKA (reference sequence). This CDR3 has 12 residues.

The sample holds a few counts of this clonotype. V gene TRBV20-1 combines with J gene TRBJ1-1; 9 bases agree with TRBD1. Per the germline V gene, CDR1 is DFQATT and CDR2 is SNEGSKA (reference sequence). Unmatched junction bases numbered 2, after V lost 1 base and J lost 5 bases. This CDR3 has 13 amino acids. The CDR3 is CSARGGQGTEAFF. The CDR3 DNA is TGCAGTGCTAGAGGCGGACAGGGGACTGAAGCTTTCTTT.

This clonotype occurred a few times. This rearrangement joins TRBV4-3 to TRBJ2-7; no firm D call. From germline, CDR1 is LGHNA and CDR2 YSLEER. The CDR3 runs 16 residues. The ends were cut back, 5 bases at V and 2 bases at J, with 19 bases in the middle. This chain's CDR3 is CASSYHIGVDAYEQYF. The CDR3 DNA is TGCGCCAGCAGCTACCATATCGGAGTAGATGCCTACGAGCAGTACTTC.

This clonotype has only a few counts. CDR3 coding DNA: TGTGCCAGCACCTTCGGACTAGCGGGAGGACAAGAGACCCAGTACTTC. It translates to CASTFGLAGGQETQYF. The gene calls are TRBV13 and TRBJ2-5; the match to TRBD2 covers 14 bases. Germline V CDR1 and CDR2: PRHDT, FYEKMQ (reference sequence). This CDR3 contains 16 residues. V lost 7 bases to trimming and J lost 2 bases; unmatched junction nucleotides: 6.

The chain is built from TRBV29-1 and TRBJ2-7; D remains unclear. This CDR3 has 13 amino acids. Trimming took off 4 bases at V and 0 bases at J, with 10 bases between the two ends. Per the germline V gene, CDR1 is SQVTM and CDR2 is ANQGSEA. The CDR3 DNA follows: TGCAGCGTTGCTCAGGCGCGCTCCTACGAGCAGTACGTC. It translates to CSVAQARSYEQYV.

The genes are TRBV20-1 and TRBJ2-2, with 7 bases that match TRBD1. The trim removed 5 bases at V and 6 bases at J, leaving 9 bases unmatched. Germline CDR1 is DFQATT and CDR2 is SNEGSKA (reference sequence). The CDR3 consists of 14 residues. DNA for the CDR3: TGCAGTGCTCGCCCAGGGGGAAGGGCCGGGGAGCTGTTTTTT. Amino acid sequence: CSARPGGRAGELFF.

This clonotype has just a few counts. The chain employs TRBV20-1 and TRBJ2-7, with D possibly called TRBD1 or TRBD2 (5 bases each). V lost 0 bases, J lost 3 bases, and 18 bases lay in between. The CDR3 is 16 residues long. Germline lookup yields CDR1 DFQATT and CDR2 SNEGSKA (reference sequence). For the CDR3, the DNA is TGCAGTGCTAGAGATGGGGGTGGCTTACAATTCTACGAGCAGTACTTC. It encodes CSARDGGGLQFYEQYF.

The genes are TRBV6-5 and TRBJ2-7; D ambiguous. Trimming left V 0 bases short and J 2 bases short, with 8 bases between. The CDR3 totals 14 residues. Germline CDR1 reads MNHEY; CDR2 reads SVGAGI. The chain's CDR3 is CASSYSRRTYEQYF. CDR3 nucleotides: TGTGCCAGCAGTTACTCCCGACGGACCTACGAGCAGTACTTC.

The chain uses TRBV12-3 or TRBV12-4 and TRBJ1-5, with 8 bases matching TRBD1. J gave up 1 base and V 6 bases, and 8 bases lay outside the gene matches. The CDR3 is made up of 16 amino acids. DNA of the CDR3: TGTGCCAGCAGAACAGGACAGGGAAGGAGCAATCAGCCCCAGCATTTT. It encodes CASRTGQGRSNQPQHF.

This clonotype was found a few times. This chain's CDR3 is CASSLFRDRAKKEQYF. The CDR3 DNA sequence: TGTGCCAGCAGCTTATTTAGAGACAGGGCGAAGAAGGAGCAGTACTTC. J is TRBJ2-7 and V is TRBV7-2, with 7 bases aligning to TRBD1. This CDR3 has 16 residues. V shed 2 bases, J shed 7 bases, and the junction held 14 bases outside the gene matches. The germline V gene has CDR1 SGHTA and CDR2 FQGNSA. The whole variable domain, filled in from reference TRBV7-2 and TRBJ2-7, reads GAGVSQSPSNKVTEKGKDVELRCDPISGHTALYWYRQSLGQGLEFLIYFQGNSAPDKSGLPSDRFSAERTGGSVSTLTIQRTQQEDSAVYLCASSLFRDRAKKEQYFGPGTRLTVT.

This clonotype was counted only a few times. J is TRBJ2-1 and V is TRBV7-6; D possibly uses TRBD1 or TRBD2 (5 bases each). Deletions cut 5 bases from V and 5 bases from J, with 16 bases between. Germline loops: CDR1 SGHVS, CDR2 FNYEAQ. The CDR3 runs to 15 residues. The CDR3 DNA follows: TGTGCCAGCAGCCTCAGCGGTGGGGGTCACAATGAGCAGTTCTTC. The encoded protein is CASSLSGGGHNEQFF.

This clonotype has more than one count but fewer than ten. V gene TRBV6-1 combines with J gene TRBJ1-2, with a weak D call TRBD1 (5 bases). CDR1 is MNHNS, CDR2 SASEGT, per germline. V was clipped by 7 bases and J by 3 bases, with 12 bases between them. CDR3 length: 13 residues. The CDR3 region has the DNA TGTGCCAGCACCTTGGGGGGAGACTATGGCTACACCTTC. Amino acid sequence: CASTLGGDYGYTF.

This clonotype was detected only a few times. This chain connects TRBV12-3 or TRBV12-4 to TRBJ2-2; 7 positions agree with TRBD1. The trim removed 4 bases at V and 3 bases at J, leaving 5 bases unmatched. The CDR3 sequence is 15 residues long. Here the CDR3 reads CASSYYRGDTGELFF. CDR3 DNA sequence: TGTGCCAGCAGTTATTACAGGGGAGACACCGGGGAGCTGTTTTTT.

Here the CDR3 DNA reads TGTGCCAGCAGCCAAGATGGGGCAGGGCATGGCTACACCTTC. The encoded protein is CASSQDGAGHGYTF. The chain couples TRBV4-2 to TRBJ1-2; a possible D gene is TRBD1 (5 bases). Deletions cut 0 bases from V and 6 bases from J, with 11 bases between. The CDR3 length is 14 residues. Per germline, CDR1 LGHNA and CDR2 YNFKEQ.

This clonotype was seen a few times. The V gene is TRBV6-1, the J gene TRBJ1-2, with 7 bases lining up with TRBD1. Germline V gene data show CDR1 as MNHNS and CDR2 as SASEGT. CDR3 length: 16 amino acids. V was pared by 5 bases and J by 1 base, with 10 bases of the junction left unmatched. This CDR3 reads CASSRSTGAFNYGYTF. CDR3 nucleotide sequence: TGTGCCAGCAGTAGAAGTACAGGGGCCTTTAACTATGGCTACACCTTC.

A few counts support this clonotype. The genes are TRBV11-1 and TRBJ2-1, with 12 bases lining up with TRBD1. Looked up from germline, CDR1 is SGHAT and CDR2 is FQDESV (reference sequence). The CDR3 sequence is 19 residues long. The trim removed 5 bases at V and 4 bases at J, leaving 15 bases unmatched. The CDR3 protein is CASSPGVRGTGGKYNEQFF. The CDR3 DNA is TGTGCCAGCAGCCCCGGGGTAAGGGGGACAGGGGGCAAATACAATGAGCAGTTCTTC.

This clonotype was detected only a few times. The chain has TRBV5-1 and TRBJ2-2; D is possibly TRBD2 (5 bases). The CDR3 extends over 13 amino acids. Trimming shortened V by 7 bases and J by 2 bases, and 9 bases separated the two germline ends. CDR1 is SGHRS, CDR2 YFSETQ, per germline. The CDR3 reads CASLLANTGELFF. DNA for the CDR3: TGCGCCAGCTTGCTAGCTAACACCGGGGAGCTGTTTTTT.

A remark on this clonotype: The junction does not match germline at one end; this may be a read error. This chain joins TRBV6-1 and TRBJ2-3, with 9 bases matching TRBD2. The CDR3 is 12 amino acids. Germline-derived CDR1 and CDR2 are MNHNS and SASEGT. CDR3: CASSRVAGDPHF. CDR3 DNA: TGTGCCAGCAGCCGTGTAGCGGGAGACCCCCATTTT.

This clonotype was counted between two and nine times. This sequence joins TRBV7-2 and TRBJ2-5, with D hard to call. The V and J ends lost 2 bases and 5 bases respectively, with 9 bases between them. CDR1 and CDR2 from the germline V gene are SGHTA and FQGNSA. The CDR3 has 13 residues. The CDR3 spells CASSLWVMETQYF. For the CDR3, the DNA is TGTGCCAGCAGCTTATGGGTTATGGAGACCCAGTACTTC.

This clonotype was found a few times. The genes are TRBV28 and TRBJ2-1; D gene ambiguous. Per the germline V gene, CDR1 is MDHEN and CDR2 is SYDVKM. This CDR3 comprises 15 residues. V was pared by 8 bases and J by 0 bases, with 14 bases between. In nucleotides, the CDR3 is TGTGCCAGCGCGATCGAACAAAGCTCCTACAATGAGCAGTTCTTC. Translating it yields CASAIEQSSYNEQFF.

The sample holds a few counts of this clonotype. V and J are TRBV28 and TRBJ2-2; D ambiguous. This CDR3 has 14 residues. CDR1 is MDHEN and CDR2 is SYDVKM in the germline V gene. V dropped 5 bases and J dropped 5 bases, with 12 bases sitting between them. The CDR3 coding sequence is TGTGCCAGCAGTCCACACATGGTTACCGGGGAGCTGTTTTTT. Its protein is CASSPHMVTGELFF.